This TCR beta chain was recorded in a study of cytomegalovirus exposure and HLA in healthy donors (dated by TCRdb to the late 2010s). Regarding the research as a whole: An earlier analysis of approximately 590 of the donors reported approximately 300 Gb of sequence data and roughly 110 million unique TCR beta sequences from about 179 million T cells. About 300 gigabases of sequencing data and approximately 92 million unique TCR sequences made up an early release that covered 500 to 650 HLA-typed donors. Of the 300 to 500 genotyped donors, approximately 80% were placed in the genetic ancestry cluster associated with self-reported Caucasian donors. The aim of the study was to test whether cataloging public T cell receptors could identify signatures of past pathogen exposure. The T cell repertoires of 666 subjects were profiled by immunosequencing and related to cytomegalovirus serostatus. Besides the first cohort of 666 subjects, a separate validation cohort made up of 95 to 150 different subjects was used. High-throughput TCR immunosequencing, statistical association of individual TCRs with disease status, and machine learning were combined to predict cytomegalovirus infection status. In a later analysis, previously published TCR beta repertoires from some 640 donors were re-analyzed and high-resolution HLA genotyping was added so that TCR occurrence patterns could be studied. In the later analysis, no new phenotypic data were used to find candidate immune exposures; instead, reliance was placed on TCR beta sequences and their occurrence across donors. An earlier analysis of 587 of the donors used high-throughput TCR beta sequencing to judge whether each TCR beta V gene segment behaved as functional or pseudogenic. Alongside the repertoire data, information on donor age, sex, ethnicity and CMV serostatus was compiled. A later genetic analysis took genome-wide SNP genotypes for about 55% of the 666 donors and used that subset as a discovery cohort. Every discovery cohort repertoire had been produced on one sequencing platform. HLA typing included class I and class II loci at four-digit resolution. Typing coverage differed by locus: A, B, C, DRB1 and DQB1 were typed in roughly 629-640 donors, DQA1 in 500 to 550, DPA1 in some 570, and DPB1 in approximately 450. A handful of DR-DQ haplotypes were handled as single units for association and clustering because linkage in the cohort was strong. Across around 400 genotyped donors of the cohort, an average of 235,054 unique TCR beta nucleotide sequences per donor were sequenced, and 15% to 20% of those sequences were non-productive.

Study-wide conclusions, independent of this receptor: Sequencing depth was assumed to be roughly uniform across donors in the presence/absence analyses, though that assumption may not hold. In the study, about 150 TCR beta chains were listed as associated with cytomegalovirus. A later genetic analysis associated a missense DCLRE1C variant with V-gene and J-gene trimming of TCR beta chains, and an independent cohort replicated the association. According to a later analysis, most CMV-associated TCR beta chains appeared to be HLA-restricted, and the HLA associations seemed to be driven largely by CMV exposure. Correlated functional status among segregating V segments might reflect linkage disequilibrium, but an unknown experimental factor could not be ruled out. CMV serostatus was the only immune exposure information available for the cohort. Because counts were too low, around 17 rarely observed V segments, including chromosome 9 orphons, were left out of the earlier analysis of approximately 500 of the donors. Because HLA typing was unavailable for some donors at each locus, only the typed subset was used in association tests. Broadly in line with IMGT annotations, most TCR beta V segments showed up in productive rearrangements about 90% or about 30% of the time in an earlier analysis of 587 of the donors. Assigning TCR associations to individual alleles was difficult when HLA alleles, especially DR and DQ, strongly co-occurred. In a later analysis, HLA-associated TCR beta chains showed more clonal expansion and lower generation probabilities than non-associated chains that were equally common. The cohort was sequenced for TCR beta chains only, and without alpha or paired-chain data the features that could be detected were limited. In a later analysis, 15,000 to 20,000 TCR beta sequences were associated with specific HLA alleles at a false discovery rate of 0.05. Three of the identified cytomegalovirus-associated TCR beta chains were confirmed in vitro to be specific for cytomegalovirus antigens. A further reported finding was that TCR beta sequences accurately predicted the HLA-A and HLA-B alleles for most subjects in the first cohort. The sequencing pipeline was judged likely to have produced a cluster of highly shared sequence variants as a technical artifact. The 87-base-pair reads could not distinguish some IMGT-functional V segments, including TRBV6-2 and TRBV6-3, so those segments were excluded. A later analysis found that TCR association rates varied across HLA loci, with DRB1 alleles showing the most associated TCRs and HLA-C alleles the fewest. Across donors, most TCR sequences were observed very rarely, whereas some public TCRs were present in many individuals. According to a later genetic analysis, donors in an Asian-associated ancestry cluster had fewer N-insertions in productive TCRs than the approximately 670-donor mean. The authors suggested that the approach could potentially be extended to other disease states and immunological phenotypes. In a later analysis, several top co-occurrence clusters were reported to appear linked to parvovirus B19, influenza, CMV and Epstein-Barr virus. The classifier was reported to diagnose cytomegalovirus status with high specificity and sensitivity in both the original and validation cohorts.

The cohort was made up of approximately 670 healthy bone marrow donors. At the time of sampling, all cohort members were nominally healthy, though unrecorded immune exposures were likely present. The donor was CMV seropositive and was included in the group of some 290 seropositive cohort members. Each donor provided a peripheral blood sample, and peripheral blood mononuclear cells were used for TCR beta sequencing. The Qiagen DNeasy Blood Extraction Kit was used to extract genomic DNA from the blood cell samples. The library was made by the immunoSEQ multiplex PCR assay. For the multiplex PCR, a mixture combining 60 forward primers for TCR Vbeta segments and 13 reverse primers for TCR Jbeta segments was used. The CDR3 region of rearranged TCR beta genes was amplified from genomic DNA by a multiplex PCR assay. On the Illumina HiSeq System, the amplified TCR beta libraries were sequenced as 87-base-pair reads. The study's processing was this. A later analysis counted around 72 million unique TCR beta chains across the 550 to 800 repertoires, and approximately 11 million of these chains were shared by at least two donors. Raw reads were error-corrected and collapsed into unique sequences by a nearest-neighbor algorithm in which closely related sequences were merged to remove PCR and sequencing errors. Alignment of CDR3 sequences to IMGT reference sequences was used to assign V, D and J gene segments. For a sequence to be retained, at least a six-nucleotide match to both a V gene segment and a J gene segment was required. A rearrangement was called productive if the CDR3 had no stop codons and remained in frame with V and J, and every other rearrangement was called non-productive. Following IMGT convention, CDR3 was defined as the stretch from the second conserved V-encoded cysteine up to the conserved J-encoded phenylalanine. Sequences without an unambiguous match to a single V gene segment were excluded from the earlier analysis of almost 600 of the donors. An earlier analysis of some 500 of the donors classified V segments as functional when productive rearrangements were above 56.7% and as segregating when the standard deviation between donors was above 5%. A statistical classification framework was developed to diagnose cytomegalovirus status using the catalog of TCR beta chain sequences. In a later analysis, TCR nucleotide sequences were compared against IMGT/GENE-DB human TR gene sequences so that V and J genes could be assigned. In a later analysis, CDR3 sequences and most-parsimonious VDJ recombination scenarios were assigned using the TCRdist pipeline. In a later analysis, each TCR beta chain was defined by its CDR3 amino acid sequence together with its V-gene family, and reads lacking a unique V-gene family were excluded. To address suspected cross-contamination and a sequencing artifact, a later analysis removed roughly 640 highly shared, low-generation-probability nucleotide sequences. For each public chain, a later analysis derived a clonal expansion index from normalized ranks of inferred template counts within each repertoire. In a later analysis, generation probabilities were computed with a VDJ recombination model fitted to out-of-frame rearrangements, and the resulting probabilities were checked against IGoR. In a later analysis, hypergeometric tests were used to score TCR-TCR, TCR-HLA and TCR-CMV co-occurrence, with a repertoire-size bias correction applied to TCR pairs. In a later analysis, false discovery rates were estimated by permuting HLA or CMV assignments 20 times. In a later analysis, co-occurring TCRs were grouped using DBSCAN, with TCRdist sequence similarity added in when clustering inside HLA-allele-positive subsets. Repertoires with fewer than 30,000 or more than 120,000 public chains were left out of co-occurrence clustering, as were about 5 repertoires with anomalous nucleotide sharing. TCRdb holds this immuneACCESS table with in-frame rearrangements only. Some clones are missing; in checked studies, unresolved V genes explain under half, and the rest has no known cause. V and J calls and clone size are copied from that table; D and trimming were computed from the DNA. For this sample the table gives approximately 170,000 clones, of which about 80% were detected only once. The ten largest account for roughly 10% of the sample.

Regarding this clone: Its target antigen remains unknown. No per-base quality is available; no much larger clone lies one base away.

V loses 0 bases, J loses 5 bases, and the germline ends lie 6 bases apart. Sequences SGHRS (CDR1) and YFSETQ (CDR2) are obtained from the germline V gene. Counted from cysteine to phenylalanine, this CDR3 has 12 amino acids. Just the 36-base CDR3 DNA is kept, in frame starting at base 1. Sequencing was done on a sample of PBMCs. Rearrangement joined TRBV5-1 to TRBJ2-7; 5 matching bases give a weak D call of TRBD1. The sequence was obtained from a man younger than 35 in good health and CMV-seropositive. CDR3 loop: CASSLEGNEQYF. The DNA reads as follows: TGCGCCAGCAGCTTGGAGGGGAACGAGCAGTACTTC.